A selection of T cell receptor beta chains follows, all from one sample in a study of blood T cell repertoires in COVID-19. Sequenced by immunoSEQ multiplex PCR; TCRdb stores in-frame clones only, minus some. The profile shows some 150,000 clones, around four fifths of them singletons. Sample: PBMCs or T cells enriched from blood (not recorded which). These receptors were taken from a woman in her fifties or sixties who had recovered from COVID-19. Both conserved end residues are part of each CDR3. The order of the fields is V gene, J gene, clone size, D gene, CDR3 DNA, CDR3 protein. The D gene is left open where the match is weak. A clone size is listed for some rows: how often the clone was seen (once, few, many), or a class if it is expanded.

v_gene: TRBV7-8; j_gene: TRBJ1-6; abundance: -; d_gene: TRBD1; CDR3nt: TGTGCCAGCAGGTCAAGGACAGGGGAATATTCACCCCTCCACTTT; CDR3aa: CASRSRTGEYSPLHF
v_gene: TRBV24-1; j_gene: TRBJ1-2; abundance: -; d_gene: TRBD1; CDR3nt: TGTGCCACCAGTGATTTTTACAGGGGTGGCTACACCTTC; CDR3aa: CATSDFYRGGYTF
v_gene: TRBV5-1; j_gene: TRBJ1-1; abundance: -; d_gene: -; CDR3nt: TGCGCCAGCAGCTCCACAGGGATCGCACAGAACACTGAAGCTTTCTTT; CDR3aa: CASSSTGIAQNTEAFF
v_gene: TRBV24-1; j_gene: TRBJ1-1; abundance: -; d_gene: -; CDR3nt: TGTGCCACCAGTGAAGGAGGGACCACTGAAGCTTTCTTT; CDR3aa: CATSEGGTTEAFF
v_gene: TRBV5-1; j_gene: TRBJ1-6; abundance: -; d_gene: TRBD1; CDR3nt: TGCGCCAGCAGAACCGGGACAGGGGGCCGCCACTCCTATAATTCACCCCTCCACTTT; CDR3aa: CASRTGTGGRHSYNSPLHF
v_gene: TRBV9; j_gene: TRBJ2-1; abundance: -; d_gene: -; CDR3nt: TGTGCCAGCAGCGTAAATGTGGCTCTTGTATCCTACAATGAGCAGTTCTTC; CDR3aa: CASSVNVALVSYNEQFF
v_gene: TRBV9; j_gene: TRBJ2-4; abundance: -; d_gene: TRBD2; CDR3nt: TGTGCCAGCAGCGTAGGAACGGGGGGAGCCAAAAACATTCAGTACTTC; CDR3aa: CASSVGTGGAKNIQYF
v_gene: TRBV2; j_gene: TRBJ1-4; abundance: few; d_gene: -; CDR3nt: TGTGCCAGCAGTGCAGGGGACGGTGAAAAACTGTTTTTT; CDR3aa: CASSAGDGEKLFF
v_gene: TRBV6-2/TRBV6-3; j_gene: TRBJ2-1; abundance: -; d_gene: TRBD1; CDR3nt: TGTGCCAGCAGTTACTCGACTAACAAACGGGACAGGGTGTATGAGCAGTTCTTC; CDR3aa: CASSYSTNKRDRVYEQFF
v_gene: TRBV2; j_gene: TRBJ1-5; abundance: -; d_gene: -; CDR3nt: TGTGCCAGCAGTGGCCAGGCCTCCAATCAGCCCCAGCATTTT; CDR3aa: CASSGQASNQPQHF
v_gene: TRBV30; j_gene: TRBJ2-3; abundance: -; d_gene: TRBD2; CDR3nt: TGTGCCTGGAGTGTATGGGCGGGGGGGACCACAGATACGCAGTATTTT; CDR3aa: CAWSVWAGGTTDTQYF
v_gene: TRBV7-7; j_gene: TRBJ2-1; abundance: -; d_gene: -; CDR3nt: TGTGCCAGCAGCTTTCTGCAGGGGAATGAGCAGTTCTTC; CDR3aa: CASSFLQGNEQFF
v_gene: TRBV28; j_gene: TRBJ1-5; abundance: -; d_gene: TRBD1; CDR3nt: TGTGCCAGCAGTTTCTTGGGCGGACAGGGGTCAAGTCAGCCCCAGCATTTT; CDR3aa: CASSFLGGQGSSQPQHF
v_gene: TRBV24-1; j_gene: TRBJ1-1; abundance: few; d_gene: -; CDR3nt: TGTGCCACCAGTGACAGCGGGACACTTGAAGCTTTCTTT; CDR3aa: CATSDSGTLEAFF
v_gene: TRBV7-9; j_gene: TRBJ1-6; abundance: few; d_gene: -; CDR3nt: TGTGCCAACGACGCAAGATCCCCGAGTGAGAGGGCACCCCTCCACTTT; CDR3aa: CANDARSPSERAPLHF
v_gene: TRBV7-7; j_gene: TRBJ2-1; abundance: -; d_gene: -; CDR3nt: TGTGCCAGCAGCCCCGACAGTTACAATGAGCAGTTCTTC; CDR3aa: CASSPDSYNEQFF
v_gene: TRBV30; j_gene: TRBJ2-7; abundance: -; d_gene: -; CDR3nt: TGTGCTTGGAGTGTAGGGGCGAGCTCCTACGAGCAGTACTTC; CDR3aa: CAWSVGASSYEQYF
v_gene: TRBV5-1; j_gene: TRBJ2-7; abundance: -; d_gene: TRBD1; CDR3nt: TGCGCCAGCCATAACGCCAAGGACAGGGGCTACGAGCAGTACTTC; CDR3aa: CASHNAKDRGYEQYF
v_gene: TRBV5-1; j_gene: TRBJ1-4; abundance: -; d_gene: -; CDR3nt: TGCGCCAGCAGGTGGGGCAGCTCTAATGAAAAACTGTTTTTT; CDR3aa: CASRWGSSNEKLFF
v_gene: TRBV4-2; j_gene: TRBJ1-6; abundance: -; d_gene: -; CDR3nt: TGTGCCAGCAGCCAATTGAGTGGGGGGAGCTCCTATAATTCACCCCTCCACTTT; CDR3aa: CASSQLSGGSSYNSPLHF
v_gene: TRBV11-2; j_gene: TRBJ1-4; abundance: -; d_gene: TRBD1; CDR3nt: TGTGCCAGCAGCTTAGATTTAAGCGGACAGGGGGTTTTCGAAAAACTGTTTTTT; CDR3aa: CASSLDLSGQGVFEKLFF
v_gene: TRBV28; j_gene: TRBJ2-3; abundance: -; d_gene: -; CDR3nt: TGTGCCAGCAGTCCCGGACAATCTAGCACAGATACGCAGTATTTT; CDR3aa: CASSPGQSSTDTQYF
v_gene: TRBV7-9; j_gene: TRBJ2-7; abundance: -; d_gene: TRBD1; CDR3nt: TGTGCCAGCAGCCCCAGGACAGGAAGCTCCTACGAGCAGTACTTC; CDR3aa: CASSPRTGSSYEQYF
v_gene: TRBV2; j_gene: TRBJ1-5; abundance: -; d_gene: -; CDR3nt: TGTGCCAGCAGGGGCCAGAGCAATCAGCCCCAGCATTTT; CDR3aa: CASRGQSNQPQHF
v_gene: TRBV11-2; j_gene: TRBJ2-3; abundance: -; d_gene: TRBD2; CDR3nt: TGTGCCAGCAGCTTAGATATCAGGGCGGGGGGGCCCTTGGATACGCAGTATTTT; CDR3aa: CASSLDIRAGGPLDTQYF
v_gene: TRBV5-1; j_gene: TRBJ2-1; abundance: few; d_gene: -; CDR3nt: TGCGCCAGCAGCTTGAGCAGGGGATCAGGCGAGCAGTTCTTC; CDR3aa: CASSLSRGSGEQFF
v_gene: TRBV7-2; j_gene: TRBJ1-4; abundance: once; d_gene: -; CDR3nt: TGTGCCAGCAGCCCCCGCGCAGGGAGGAGTGAAAAACTGTTTTTT; CDR3aa: CASSPRAGRSEKLFF
v_gene: TRBV5-6; j_gene: TRBJ2-5; abundance: -; d_gene: -; CDR3nt: TGTGCCAGCAGCTTGGGACAGCAAGAGACCCAGTACTTC; CDR3aa: CASSLGQQETQYF
v_gene: TRBV28; j_gene: TRBJ1-3; abundance: -; d_gene: TRBD1; CDR3nt: TGTGCCAGCAGCACCGGACAGGGGGCTATCGGAAACACCATATATTTT; CDR3aa: CASSTGQGAIGNTIYF